This T cell receptor beta chain is from a study of OX40 agonist ivuxolimab in advanced cancers. As for the study in general: The dose-escalation group included hepatocellular carcinoma, melanoma, renal cell carcinoma and head and neck cancer.

Germline-derived CDR1 and CDR2 are MNHNS and SASEGT. The CDR3 totals 14 residues. The J segment lost 2 bases and the V segment lost 5 bases, leaving 5 bases of the junction unmatched. Profiling relied on immunoSEQ multiplex PCR, and the TCRdb table lists in-frame clones only, not all of them. Counted here are 65,000 to 95,000 clones, 87% occurring once; the ten biggest clones make up less than 8%. The study sampled blood at baseline, cycle 4 day 1, and cycle 7 day 1. This receptor was taken from an adult with an advanced solid tumor such as melanoma, head and neck, liver or kidney cancer. This chain connects TRBV6-1 to TRBJ1-1, with 7 bases matching TRBD1. Sequencing was performed on CD4+ or CD8+ T cells sorted from blood, taken in a trial of the OX40 agonist ivuxolimab. CDR3 region: CASSYTGVNTEAFF. CDR3 DNA: TGTGCCAGCAGTTATACAGGGGTTAACACTGAAGCTTTCTTT.